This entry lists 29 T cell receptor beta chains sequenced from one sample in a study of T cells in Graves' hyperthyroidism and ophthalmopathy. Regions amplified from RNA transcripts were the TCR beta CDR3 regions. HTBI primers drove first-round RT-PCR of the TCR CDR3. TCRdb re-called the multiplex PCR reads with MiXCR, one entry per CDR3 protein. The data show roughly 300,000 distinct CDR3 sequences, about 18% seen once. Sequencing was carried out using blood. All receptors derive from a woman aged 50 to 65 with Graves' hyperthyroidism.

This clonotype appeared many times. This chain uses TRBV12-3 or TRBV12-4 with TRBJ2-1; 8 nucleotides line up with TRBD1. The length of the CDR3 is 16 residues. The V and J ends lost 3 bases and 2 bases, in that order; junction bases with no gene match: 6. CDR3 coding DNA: TGTGCCAGCAGTTTCTTAGACAGGGGACCCTACAATGAGCAGTTCTTC. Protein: CASSFLDRGPYNEQFF.

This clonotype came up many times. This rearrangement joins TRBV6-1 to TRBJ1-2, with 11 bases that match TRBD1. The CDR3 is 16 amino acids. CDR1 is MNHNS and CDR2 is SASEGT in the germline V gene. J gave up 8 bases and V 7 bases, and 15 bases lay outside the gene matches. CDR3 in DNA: TGTGCCAGCAACCCGGGGAGGGGACAGGGGGTAAAGGGCTACACCTTC. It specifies CASNPGRGQGVKGYTF.

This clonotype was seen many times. In DNA, the CDR3 is TGTGCCAGCTCACCGACTAGCGGGGTCGATGAGCAGTTCTTC. Translation: CASSPTSGVDEQFF. The chain joins TRBV18 to TRBJ2-1; 11 nucleotides align to TRBD2. The V gene's germline CDR1 is KGHSH and CDR2 LQKENI. The CDR3 is 14 residues long. V gave up 3 bases and J gave up 8 bases; unmatched junction bases: 3.

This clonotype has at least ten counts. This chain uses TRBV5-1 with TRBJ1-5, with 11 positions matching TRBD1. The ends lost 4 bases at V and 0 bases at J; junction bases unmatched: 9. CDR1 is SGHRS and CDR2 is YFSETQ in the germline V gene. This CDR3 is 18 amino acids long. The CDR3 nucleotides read TGCGCCAGCAGCCCGGGGACAGGGGGGATCGGTAGCAATCAGCCCCAGCATTTT. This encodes CASSPGTGGIGSNQPQHF.

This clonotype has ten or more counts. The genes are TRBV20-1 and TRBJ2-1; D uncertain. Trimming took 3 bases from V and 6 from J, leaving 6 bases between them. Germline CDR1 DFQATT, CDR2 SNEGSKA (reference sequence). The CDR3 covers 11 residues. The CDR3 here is CSASGSNEQFF. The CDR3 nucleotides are TGCAGTGCTAGTGGCTCCAATGAGCAGTTCTTC.

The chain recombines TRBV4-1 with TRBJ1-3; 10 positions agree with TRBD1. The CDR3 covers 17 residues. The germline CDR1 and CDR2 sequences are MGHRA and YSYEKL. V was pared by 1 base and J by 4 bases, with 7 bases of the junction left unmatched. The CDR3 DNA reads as TGCGCCAGCAGCCAAGGCCCGGCGGGACAGGGGGGAAACACCATATATTTT. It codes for CASSQGPAGQGGNTIYF.

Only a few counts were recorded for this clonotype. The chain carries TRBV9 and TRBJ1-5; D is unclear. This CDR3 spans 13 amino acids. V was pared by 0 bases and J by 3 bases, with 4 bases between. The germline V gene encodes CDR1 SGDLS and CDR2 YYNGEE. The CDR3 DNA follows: TGTGCCAGCAGCGTAGGGATCAATCAGCCCCAGCATTTT. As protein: CASSVGINQPQHF.

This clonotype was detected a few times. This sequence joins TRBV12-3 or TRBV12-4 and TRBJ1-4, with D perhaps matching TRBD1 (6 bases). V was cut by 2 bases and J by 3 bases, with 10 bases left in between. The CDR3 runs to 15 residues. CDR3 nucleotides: TGTGCCAGCAGTTTATCGGGACAACCTAATGAAAAACTGTTTTTT. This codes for CASSLSGQPNEKLFF.

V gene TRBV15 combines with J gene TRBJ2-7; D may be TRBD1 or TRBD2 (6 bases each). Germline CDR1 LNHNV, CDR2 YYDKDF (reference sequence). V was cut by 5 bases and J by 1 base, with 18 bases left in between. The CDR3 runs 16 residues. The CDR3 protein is CATSGTHSGGSYEQYF. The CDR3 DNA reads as TGTGCCACCAGCGGGACACATAGCGGCGGATCCTACGAGCAGTACTTC. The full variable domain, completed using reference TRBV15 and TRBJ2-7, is DAMVIQNPRYQVTQFGKPVTLSCSQTLNHNVMYWYQQKSSQAPKLLFHYYDKDFNNEADTPDNFQSRRPNTSFCFLDIRSPGLGDTAMYLCATSGTHSGGSYEQYFGPGTRLTVT.

The DNA of the CDR3 is TGCGCCAGCAGTGACCCCGCAGGGGAATGGCGCAATCAGCCCCAGCATTTT. Amino acid sequence: CASSDPAGEWRNQPQHF. The chain is built from TRBV10-2 and TRBJ1-5, with TRBD1 as a possible D gene (6 bases). The CDR3 covers 17 residues. The germline CDR1 and CDR2 sequences are WSHSY and SAAADI. The V end was cut by 3 bases, the J end by 2 bases, with 17 bases between.

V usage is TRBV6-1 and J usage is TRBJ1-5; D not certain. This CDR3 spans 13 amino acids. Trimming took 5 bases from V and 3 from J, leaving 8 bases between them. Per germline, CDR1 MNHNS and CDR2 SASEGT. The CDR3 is CASSYNYNQPQHF. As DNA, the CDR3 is TGTGCCAGCAGTTATAACTACAATCAGCCCCAGCATTTT.

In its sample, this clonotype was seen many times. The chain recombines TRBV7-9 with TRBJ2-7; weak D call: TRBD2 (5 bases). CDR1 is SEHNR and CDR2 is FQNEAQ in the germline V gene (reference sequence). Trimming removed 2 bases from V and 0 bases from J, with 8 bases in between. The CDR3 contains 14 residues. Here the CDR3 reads CASSLSRDSYEQYF. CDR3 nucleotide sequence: TGTGCCAGCAGCTTAAGCCGGGACTCCTACGAGCAGTACTTC.

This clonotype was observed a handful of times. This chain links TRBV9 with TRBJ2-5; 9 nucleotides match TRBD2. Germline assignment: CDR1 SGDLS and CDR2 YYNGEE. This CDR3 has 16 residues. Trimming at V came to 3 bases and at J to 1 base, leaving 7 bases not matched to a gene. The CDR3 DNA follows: TGTGCCAGCAGCGGACAGACTAGCGGTCTCCAAGAGACCCAGTACTTC. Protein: CASSGQTSGLQETQYF. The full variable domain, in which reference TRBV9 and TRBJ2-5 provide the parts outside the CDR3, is DSGVTQTPKHLITATGQRVTLRCSPRSGDLSVYWYQQSLDQGLQFLIQYYNGEERAKGNILERFSAQQFPDLHSELNLSSLELGDSALYFCASSGQTSGLQETQYFGPGTRLLVL.

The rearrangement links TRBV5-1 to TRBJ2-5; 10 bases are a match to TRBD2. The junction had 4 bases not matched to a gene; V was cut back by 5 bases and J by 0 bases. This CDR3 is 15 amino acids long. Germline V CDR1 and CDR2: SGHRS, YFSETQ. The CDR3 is CASRWTSGNQETQYF. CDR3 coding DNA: TGCGCCAGCAGGTGGACTAGCGGCAACCAAGAGACCCAGTACTTC.

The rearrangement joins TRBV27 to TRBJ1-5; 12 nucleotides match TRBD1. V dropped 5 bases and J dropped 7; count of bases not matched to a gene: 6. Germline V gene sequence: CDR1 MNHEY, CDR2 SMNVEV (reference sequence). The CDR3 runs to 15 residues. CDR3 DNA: TGTGCCAGCAGTCGTTTCGGGACAGGGGGCCAGCCCCAGCATTTT. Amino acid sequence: CASSRFGTGGQPQHF.

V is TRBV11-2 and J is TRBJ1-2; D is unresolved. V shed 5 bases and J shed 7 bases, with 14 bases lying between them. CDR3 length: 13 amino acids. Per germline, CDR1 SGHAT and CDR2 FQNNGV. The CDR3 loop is CASSTPHPGGYTF. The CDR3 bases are TGTGCCAGCAGCACACCCCATCCGGGTGGCTACACCTTC.

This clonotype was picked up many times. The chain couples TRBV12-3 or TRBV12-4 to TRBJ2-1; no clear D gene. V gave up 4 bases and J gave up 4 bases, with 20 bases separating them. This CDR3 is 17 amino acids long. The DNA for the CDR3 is TGTGCCAGCAGTTCCTCTTACGAAAACGAGGTTTACAATGAGCAGTTCTTC. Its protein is CASSSSYENEVYNEQFF.

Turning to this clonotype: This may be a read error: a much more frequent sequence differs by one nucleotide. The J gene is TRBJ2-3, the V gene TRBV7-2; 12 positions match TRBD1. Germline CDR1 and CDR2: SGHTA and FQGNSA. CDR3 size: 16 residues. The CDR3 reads CASSQAGTGGTDTRYF. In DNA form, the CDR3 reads TGTGCCAGCAGTCAAGCGGGGACAGGGGGCACAGATACGCGGTATTTT.

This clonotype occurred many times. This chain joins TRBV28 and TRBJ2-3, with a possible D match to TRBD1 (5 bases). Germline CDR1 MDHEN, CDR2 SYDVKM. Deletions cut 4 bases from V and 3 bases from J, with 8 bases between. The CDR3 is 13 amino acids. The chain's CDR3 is CASSSTETDTQYF. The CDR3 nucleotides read TGTGCCAGCAGTTCGACAGAAACAGATACGCAGTATTTT.

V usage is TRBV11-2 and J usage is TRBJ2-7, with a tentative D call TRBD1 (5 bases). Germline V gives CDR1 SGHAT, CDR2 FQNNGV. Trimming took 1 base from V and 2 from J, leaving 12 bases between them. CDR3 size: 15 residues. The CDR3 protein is CASSLGTKRTYEQYF. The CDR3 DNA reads TGTGCCAGCAGCTTAGGGACAAAAAGGACCTACGAGCAGTACTTC.

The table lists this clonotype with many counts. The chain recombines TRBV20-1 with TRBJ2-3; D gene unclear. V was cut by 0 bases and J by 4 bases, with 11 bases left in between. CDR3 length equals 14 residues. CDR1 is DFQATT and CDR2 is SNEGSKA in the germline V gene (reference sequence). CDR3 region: CSARDWVAADTQYF. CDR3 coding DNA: TGCAGTGCTAGAGATTGGGTAGCTGCAGATACGCAGTATTTT.

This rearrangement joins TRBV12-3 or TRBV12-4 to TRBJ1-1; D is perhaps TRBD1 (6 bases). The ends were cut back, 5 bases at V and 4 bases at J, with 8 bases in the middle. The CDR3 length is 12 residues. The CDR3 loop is CASSTGLTEAFF. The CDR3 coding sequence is TGTGCCAGCAGTACAGGGCTCACTGAAGCTTTCTTT.

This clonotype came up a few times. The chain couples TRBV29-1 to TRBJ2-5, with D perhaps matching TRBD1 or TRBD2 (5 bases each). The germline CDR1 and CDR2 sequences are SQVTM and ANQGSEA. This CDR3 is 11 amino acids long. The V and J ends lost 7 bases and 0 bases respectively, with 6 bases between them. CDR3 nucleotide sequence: TGCAGCGGGGGGTACCAAGAGACCCAGTACTTC. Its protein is CSGGYQETQYF.

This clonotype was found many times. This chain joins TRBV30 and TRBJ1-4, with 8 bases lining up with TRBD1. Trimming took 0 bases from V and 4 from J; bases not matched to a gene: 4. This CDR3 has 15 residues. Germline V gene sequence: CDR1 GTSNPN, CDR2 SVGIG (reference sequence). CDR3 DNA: TGTGCCTGGAGTGTACGAACAGGGGGTAATGAAAAACTGTTTTTT. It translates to CAWSVRTGGNEKLFF.

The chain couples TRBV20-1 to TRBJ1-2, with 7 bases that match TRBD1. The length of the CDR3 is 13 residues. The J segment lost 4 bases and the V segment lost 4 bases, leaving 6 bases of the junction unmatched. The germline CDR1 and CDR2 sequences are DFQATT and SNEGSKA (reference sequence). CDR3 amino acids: CSAIGGDSYGYTF. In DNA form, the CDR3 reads TGCAGTGCTATAGGGGGCGATTCCTATGGCTACACCTTC.

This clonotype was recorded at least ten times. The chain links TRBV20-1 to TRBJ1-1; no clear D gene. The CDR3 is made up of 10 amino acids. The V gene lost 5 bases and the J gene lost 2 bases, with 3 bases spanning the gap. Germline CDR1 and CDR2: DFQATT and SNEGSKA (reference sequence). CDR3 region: CSAGNTEAFF. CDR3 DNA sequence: TGCAGTGCTGGCAACACTGAAGCTTTCTTT.

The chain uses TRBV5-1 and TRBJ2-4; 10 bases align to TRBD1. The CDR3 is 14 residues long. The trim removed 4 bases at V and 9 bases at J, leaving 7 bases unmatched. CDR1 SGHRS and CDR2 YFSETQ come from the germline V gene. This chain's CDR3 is CASSAGTGVGIQYF. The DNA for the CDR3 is TGCGCCAGCAGCGCCGGGACAGGGGTTGGCATTCAGTACTTC.

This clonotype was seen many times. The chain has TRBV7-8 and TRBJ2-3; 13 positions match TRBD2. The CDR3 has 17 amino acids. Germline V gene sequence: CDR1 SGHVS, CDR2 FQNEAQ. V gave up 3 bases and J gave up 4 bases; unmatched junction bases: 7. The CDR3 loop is CASSLGGLAGFADTQYF. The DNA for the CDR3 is TGTGCCAGCAGCTTGGGGGGACTAGCGGGGTTTGCAGATACGCAGTATTTT.

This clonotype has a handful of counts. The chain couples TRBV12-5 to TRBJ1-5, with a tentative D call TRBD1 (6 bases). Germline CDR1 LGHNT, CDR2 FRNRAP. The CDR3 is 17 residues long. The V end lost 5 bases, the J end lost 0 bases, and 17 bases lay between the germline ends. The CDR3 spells CASGAVLGAYSNQPQHF. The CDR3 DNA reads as TGTGCTAGTGGTGCCGTCCTGGGGGCCTATAGCAATCAGCCCCAGCATTTT.